The table lists the clone carrying this TCR beta chain with many counts. Its target is not known. The 5'RACE template-switching step produced TCR cDNA and added a universal primer site and UMIs. TCRdb reprocessed the 5' RACE reads via MiXCR and lists one record per CDR3 protein. The sample includes fewer than 450,000 distinct CDR3 sequences, 9.5% to 13% seen only once; the top ten take roughly 18%. The data belong to a study of T cells after yellow fever vaccination. Looking at the study overall: SMART-Seq v4 Ultra Low Input prepared libraries from low-cell fractions. General study points: Of the clonotypes, a small share occurred in both CD4 and CD8 compartments. Highly abundant clonotypes carried over from the bulk population could end up in FACS-sorted repertoires as contaminants.

Germline V gene lookup returns CDR1 SGHRS and CDR2 YFSETQ. This CDR3 spans 16 amino acids. J gave up 0 bases and V 0 bases, and 6 bases lay outside the gene matches. The source of this sequence is a man younger than 35 who received the YFV17D yellow fever vaccine. The chain uses TRBV5-1 and TRBJ2-7; 7 positions match TRBD2. The sequences come from PBMCs, collected on the day of the first yellow fever vaccination. CDR3 residues: CASSLGPSGASYEQYF. The CDR3 nucleotides are TGCGCCAGCAGCTTGGGACCCAGCGGGGCCTCCTACGAGCAGTACTTC.